This entry concerns a single T cell receptor (beta chain). Its antigen is unidentified. This entry is derived from a study of response to subunit inactivated influenza vaccine. Study-wide results and limits: Each seasonal influenza vaccination, the authors suggested, recruits few new T cells.

A single record per CDR3 protein comes from TCRdb applying MiXCR to the RT-PCR reads. In the table there are approximately 500,000 distinct CDR3 sequences, roughly 13% of which are singletons. The CDR3 has 14 residues. Trimming stripped 4 bases from V and 3 bases from J, with 13 bases between. CDR1 and CDR2 from the germline V gene are SGHRS and YFSETQ. The sequence was obtained from a man aged 50 to 60 who received an inactivated influenza vaccine. The sequencing here drew on PBMCs from blood, taken roughly 46 days after vaccination. The chain carries TRBV5-1 and TRBJ1-1; D not resolved. CDR3 in amino acids: CASSTSGSDTEAFF. The CDR3 DNA reads as TGCGCCAGCAGCACGTCGGGGTCGGACACTGAAGCTTTCTTT.